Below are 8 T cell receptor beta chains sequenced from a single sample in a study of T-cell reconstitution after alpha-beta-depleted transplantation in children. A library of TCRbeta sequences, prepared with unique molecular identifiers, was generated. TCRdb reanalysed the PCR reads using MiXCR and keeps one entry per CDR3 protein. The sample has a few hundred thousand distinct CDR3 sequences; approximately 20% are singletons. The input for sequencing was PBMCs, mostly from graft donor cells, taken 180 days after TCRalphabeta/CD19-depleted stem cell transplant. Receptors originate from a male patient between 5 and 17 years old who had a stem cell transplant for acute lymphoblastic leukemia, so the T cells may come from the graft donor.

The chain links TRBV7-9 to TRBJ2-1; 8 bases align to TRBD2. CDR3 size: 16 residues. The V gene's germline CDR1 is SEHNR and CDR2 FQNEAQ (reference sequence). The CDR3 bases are TGTGCATCCCCGGACCCGGGAGGGACTTTATACAATGAGCAGTTCTTC. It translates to CASPDPGGTLYNEQFF.

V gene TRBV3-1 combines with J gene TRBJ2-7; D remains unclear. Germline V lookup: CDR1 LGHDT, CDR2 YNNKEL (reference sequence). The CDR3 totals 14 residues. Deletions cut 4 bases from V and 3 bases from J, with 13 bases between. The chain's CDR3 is CASSPIRSDYEQYF. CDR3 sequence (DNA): TGTGCCAGCAGCCCAATACGCTCGGACTACGAGCAGTACTTC.

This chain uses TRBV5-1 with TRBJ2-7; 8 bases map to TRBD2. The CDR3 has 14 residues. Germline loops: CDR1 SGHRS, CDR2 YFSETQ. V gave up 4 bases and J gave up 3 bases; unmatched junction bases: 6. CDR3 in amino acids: CASSLWTSSYEQYF. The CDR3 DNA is TGCGCCAGCAGCCTATGGACTAGCAGCTACGAGCAGTACTTC.

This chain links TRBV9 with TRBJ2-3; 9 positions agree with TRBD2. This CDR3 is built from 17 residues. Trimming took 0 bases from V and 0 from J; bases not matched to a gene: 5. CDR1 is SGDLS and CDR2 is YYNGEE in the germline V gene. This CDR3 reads CASSVETSGRSTDTQYF. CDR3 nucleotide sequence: TGTGCCAGCAGCGTAGAGACTAGCGGACGTAGCACAGATACGCAGTATTTT.

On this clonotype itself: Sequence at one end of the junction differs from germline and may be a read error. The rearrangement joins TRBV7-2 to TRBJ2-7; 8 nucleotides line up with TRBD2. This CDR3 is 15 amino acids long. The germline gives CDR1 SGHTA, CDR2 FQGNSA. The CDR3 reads CSSSFLTAGVVEQYF. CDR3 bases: TGTTCCAGCAGCTTCCTCACAGCGGGAGTTGTAGAGCAGTACTTC.

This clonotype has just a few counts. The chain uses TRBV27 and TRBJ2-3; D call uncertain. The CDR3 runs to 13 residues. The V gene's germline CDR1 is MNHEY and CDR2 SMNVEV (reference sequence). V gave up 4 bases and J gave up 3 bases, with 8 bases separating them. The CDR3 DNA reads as TGTGCCAGCAGTTATATCGGGACAGATACGCAGTATTTT. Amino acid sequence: CASSYIGTDTQYF.

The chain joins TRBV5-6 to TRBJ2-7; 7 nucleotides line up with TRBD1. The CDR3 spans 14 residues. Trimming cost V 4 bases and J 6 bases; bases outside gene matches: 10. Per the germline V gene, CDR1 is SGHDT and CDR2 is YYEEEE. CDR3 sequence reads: CASSVIHRGREQYF. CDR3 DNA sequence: TGTGCCAGCAGCGTCATCCACAGGGGCCGCGAGCAGTACTTC.

The CDR3 protein is CSASGDTGELFF. The CDR3 DNA reads as TGCAGTGCTAGTGGGGATACGGGGGAGCTGTTTTTT. The chain links TRBV20-1 to TRBJ2-2; D remains unclear. V lost 3 bases to trimming and J lost 8 bases, with 10 bases between them. Germline loops: CDR1 DFQATT, CDR2 SNEGSKA (reference sequence). The CDR3 extends over 12 amino acids.